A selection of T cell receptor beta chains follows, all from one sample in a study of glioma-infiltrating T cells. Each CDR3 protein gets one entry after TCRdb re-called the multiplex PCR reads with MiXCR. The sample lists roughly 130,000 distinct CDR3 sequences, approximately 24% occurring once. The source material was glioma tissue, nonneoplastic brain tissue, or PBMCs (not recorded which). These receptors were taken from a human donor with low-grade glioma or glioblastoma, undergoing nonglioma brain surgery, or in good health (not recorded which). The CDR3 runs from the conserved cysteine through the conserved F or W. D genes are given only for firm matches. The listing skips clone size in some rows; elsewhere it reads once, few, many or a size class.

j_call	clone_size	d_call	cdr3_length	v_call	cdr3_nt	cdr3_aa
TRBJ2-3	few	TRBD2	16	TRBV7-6	TGTGCCAGCAGCTCTAGCGGGGGGCGGAGCACAGATACGCAGTATTTT	CASSSSGGRSTDTQYF
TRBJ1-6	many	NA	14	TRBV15	TGTGCCACCAGCAGACAGGGGACTAATTCACCCCTCCACTTT	CATSRQGTNSPLHF
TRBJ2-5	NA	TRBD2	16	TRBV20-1	TGCAGTGCTAATACGCCAGCGGGGGGGCCGGGGGAGACCCAGTACTTC	CSANTPAGGPGETQYF
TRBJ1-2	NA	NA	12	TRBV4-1	TGCGCCAGCAGCAGATCCAACTATGGCTACACCTTC	CASSRSNYGYTF
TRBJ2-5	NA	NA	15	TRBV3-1	TGTGCCAGCAGCCAACCGGACAGTTCGATAGAGACCCAGTACTTC	CASSQPDSSIETQYF
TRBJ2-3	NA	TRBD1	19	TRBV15	TGTGCCACCAGCAGGACCGCGACAGGGAGCCCTTATGGCACAGATACGCAGTATTTT	CATSRTATGSPYGTDTQYF
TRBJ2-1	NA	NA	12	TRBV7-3	TGTGCCAGCAGCTTTGGGCTGGGGGAGCAGTTCTTC	CASSFGLGEQFF
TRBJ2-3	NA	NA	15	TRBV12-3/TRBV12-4	TGTGCCAGCAGTTTACGGCCTAGCGACACAGATACGCAGTATTTT	CASSLRPSDTDTQYF
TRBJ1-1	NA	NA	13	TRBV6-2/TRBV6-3	TGTGCCAGCCAGGGCGATCGGCACACTGAAGCTCTCTTT	CASQGDRHTEALF
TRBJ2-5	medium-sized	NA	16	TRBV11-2	TGTGCCAGCAGCCCACAGTGGGCAGAACTTCAAGAGACCCAGTACTTC	CASSPQWAELQETQYF
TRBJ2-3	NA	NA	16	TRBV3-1	TGTGCCAGCAGCCTTCCCGGGGCGACTAGCACAGATACGCAGTATTTT	CASSLPGATSTDTQYF
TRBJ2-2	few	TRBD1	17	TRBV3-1	TGTGCCAGCAGCCACCCGGGACAGGCCGGTAGATCCGGGGAGCTGTTTTTT	CASSHPGQAGRSGELFF
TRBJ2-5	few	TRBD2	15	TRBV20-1	TGCAGTGCTAGGATGCTAGCGGGGGGACAAGAGACCCAGTACTTC	CSARMLAGGQETQYF
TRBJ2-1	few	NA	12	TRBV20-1	TGCAGTGCTAGAGATGCTCGACTAGTTCTGTTCTTC	CSARDARLVLFF
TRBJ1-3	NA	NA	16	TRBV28	TGTGCCAGCAGTCCTGGAGGGGGGTTGGGTGGAAACACCATATATTTT	CASSPGGGLGGNTIYF
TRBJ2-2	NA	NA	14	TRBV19	TGTGCCAGTAGTATAGAACAGGGCATTCGGGAGCTGTTTTTT	CASSIEQGIRELFF
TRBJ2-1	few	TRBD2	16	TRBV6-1	TGTGCCAGCAGAAAACTCCTAGCGGGAGTCTACAATGAGCAGTTCTTC	CASRKLLAGVYNEQFF
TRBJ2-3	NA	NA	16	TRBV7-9	TGTGCCAGCAGCCCGAGACCCAGGGGAGTGACAGATACGCAGTATTTT	CASSPRPRGVTDTQYF
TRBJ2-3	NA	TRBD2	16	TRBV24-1	TGTGCCACCAGTGATTTGACTAGCGGGCCACCGGATACGCAGTATTTT	CATSDLTSGPPDTQYF
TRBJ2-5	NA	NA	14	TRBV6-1	TGTGCCAGCAAAACAAGACAGGTCGTAAAGACCCAGTACTTC	CASKTRQVVKTQYF
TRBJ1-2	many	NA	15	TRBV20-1	TGCAGTGCTAGAGTTCAAACAGCATACCACTATGGCTACACCTTC	CSARVQTAYHYGYTF
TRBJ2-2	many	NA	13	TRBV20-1	TGCAGTGTGAAAGGGGCGAACACCGGGGAGCTGTTTTTT	CSVKGANTGELFF
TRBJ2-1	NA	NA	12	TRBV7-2	TGTGCCAGCAGTCAGGGGAATAATGAGCAGTCCTTC	CASSQGNNEQSF
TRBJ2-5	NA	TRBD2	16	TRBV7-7	TGCGCCAGCAGCCAAGAGGGAACTAGCGGAGGAGAGACCCAGTACTTC	CASSQEGTSGGETQYF
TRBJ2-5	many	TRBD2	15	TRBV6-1	TGTGCCAGCAGTCCCCCCGGGACTAGGGTGGAGACCCAGTACTTC	CASSPPGTRVETQYF
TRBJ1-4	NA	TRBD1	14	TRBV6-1	TGTGCCAGCACTACCGGGACAGATAATGAAAAACTGTTTTTT	CASTTGTDNEKLFF
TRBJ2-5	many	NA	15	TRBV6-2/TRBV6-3	TGTGCCAGCAGTTCCTCGGGGACGGGGGAAGAGACCCAGTACTTC	CASSSSGTGEETQYF
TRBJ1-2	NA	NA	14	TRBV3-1	TGTGACAGCAGCCAAGCGGAGGGAGTCTATGGCTACACCTTC	CDSSQAEGVYGYTF
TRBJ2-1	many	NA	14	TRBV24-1	TGTGCCACCAGTGATTTCCTCGGGGGTGATGAGCAGTTCTTC	CATSDFLGGDEQFF
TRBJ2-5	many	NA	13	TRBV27	TGTGCCAGCAGTCCCTTTTACCAAGAGACCCAGTACTTC	CASSPFYQETQYF
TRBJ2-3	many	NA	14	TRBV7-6	TGTGCCAGCAGCTTAGCTCCGGGCGCAGATACGCAGTATTTT	CASSLAPGADTQYF
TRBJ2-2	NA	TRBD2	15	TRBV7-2	TGTGCCAGCAGCTTACAGCGGGGGGGCGGCGGGGAGCTGTTTTTT	CASSLQRGGGGELFF
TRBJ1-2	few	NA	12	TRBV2	TGTGCCAGCAGGATGGGGCAGCATGGCTACACCTTC	CASRMGQHGYTF
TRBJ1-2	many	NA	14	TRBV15	TGTGCCACCAGCAGAGACGTGGAGGCCTATGGCTACACCTTC	CATSRDVEAYGYTF
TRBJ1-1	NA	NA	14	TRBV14	TGTGCCAGCAGCCAAGGACCCTCTGCATTGGAAGCTTTCTTT	CASSQGPSALEAFF
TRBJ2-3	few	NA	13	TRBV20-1	TGCAGTGCTAGCCGGGACCCCACAGATACGCAGTATTTT	CSASRDPTDTQYF
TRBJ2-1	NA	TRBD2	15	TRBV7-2	TGTGCCAGCAGCACTGAGCGGGGGAGGAACAATGAGCAGTTCTTC	CASSTERGRNNEQFF
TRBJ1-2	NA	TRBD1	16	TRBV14	TGTGCCAGCAGCCAAGATCCACAGGGGAGGAACCATGGCTACACCTTC	CASSQDPQGRNHGYTF
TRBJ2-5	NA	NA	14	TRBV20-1	TGCAGTGCTAGAGATGGAGGGGAGGAAGAGACCCAGTACTTC	CSARDGGEEETQYF
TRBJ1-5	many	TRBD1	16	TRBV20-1	TGCAGTGCTAGGCGGGGACAGGGATCCTCCAATCAGCCCCAGCATTTT	CSARRGQGSSNQPQHF
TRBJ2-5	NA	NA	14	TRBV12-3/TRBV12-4	TGTGCCAGCAGTTTAACTAGTGTCGGGGAGACCCAGTACTTC	CASSLTSVGETQYF
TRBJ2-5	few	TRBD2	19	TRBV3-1	TGTGCCAGCAGCCAATGGGTCGGGACTAGCGGGGGCTCCCAAGAGACCCAGTACTTC	CASSQWVGTSGGSQETQYF
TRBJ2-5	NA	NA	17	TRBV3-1	TGTGCCAGCAGCCAAGATACTAGGACTGGATCTAAAGAGACCCAGTACTTC	CASSQDTRTGSKETQYF
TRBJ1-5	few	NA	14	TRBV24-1	TGTGCCACCAGTGATTTCCAGATCAATCAGCCCCAGCATTTT	CATSDFQINQPQHF
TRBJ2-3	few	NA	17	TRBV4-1	TGCGCCAGCAGCCAAAGTGGGGGGGGGGCCAGGGCAGATACGCAGTATTTT	CASSQSGGGARADTQYF
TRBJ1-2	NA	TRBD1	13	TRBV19	TGTGCCAGTACCCCGGGACAGGTCTATGGCTACACCTTC	CASTPGQVYGYTF
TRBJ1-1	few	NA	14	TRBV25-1	TGTGCCAGCAGTGAATCCTTTACGAGCGCTGAAGCTTTCTTT	CASSESFTSAEAFF
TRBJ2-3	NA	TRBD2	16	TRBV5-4	TGTGCCAGCAGCGACCCTAGCGGGGGGGCAGCAGATACGCAGTATTTT	CASSDPSGGAADTQYF
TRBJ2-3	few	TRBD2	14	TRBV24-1	TGTGCCACCAGTGCCCTAGCGGGGTGGGATACGCAGTATTTT	CATSALAGWDTQYF
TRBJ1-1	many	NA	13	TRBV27	TGTGCCAGCAAAAAGACCCCGAACACTGAAGCTTTCTTT	CASKKTPNTEAFF
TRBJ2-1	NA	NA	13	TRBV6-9	TGTGCCAGCAGTTACTTGTTAGGGAATAAGCAGTTCTTC	CASSYLLGNKQFF
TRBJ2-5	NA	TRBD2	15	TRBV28	TGTGCCAGCCTACGGGGGGGGGGAAGACAAGAGACCCAGTACTTC	CASLRGGGRQETQYF
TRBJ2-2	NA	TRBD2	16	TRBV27	TGTGCCAGCAGTTTCCAGCGGGGGATCAAAACCGGGGAGCTGTTTTTT	CASSFQRGIKTGELFF
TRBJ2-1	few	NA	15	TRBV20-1	TGCAGTGCTGTCCAGGGGCAAATAGCCTACAATGAGCAGTTCTTC	CSAVQGQIAYNEQFF
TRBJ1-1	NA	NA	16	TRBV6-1	TGTGCCAGCAGAAGAGGACGGGAGAGAGGGAACACTGAAGCTTTCTTT	CASRRGRERGNTEAFF